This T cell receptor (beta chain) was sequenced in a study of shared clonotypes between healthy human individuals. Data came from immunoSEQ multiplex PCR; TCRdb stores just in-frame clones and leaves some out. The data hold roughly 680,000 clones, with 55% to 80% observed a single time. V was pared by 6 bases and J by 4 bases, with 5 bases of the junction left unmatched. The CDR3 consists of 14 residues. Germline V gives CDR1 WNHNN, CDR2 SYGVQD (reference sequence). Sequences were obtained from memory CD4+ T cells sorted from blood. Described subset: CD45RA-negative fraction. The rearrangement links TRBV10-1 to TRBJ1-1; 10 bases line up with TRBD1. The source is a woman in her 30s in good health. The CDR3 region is CASSRDRGGTEAFF. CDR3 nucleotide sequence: TGCGCCAGCAGCCGGGACAGGGGTGGCACTGAAGCTTTCTTT.